The sequence of this T cell receptor (beta chain) was determined in a study of T cell repertoires in cytomegalovirus infection. Study-level findings and limits: What dominated the ex vivo response were HLA-C-restricted CMV-specific TCR beta clonotypes.

Via MiXCR, TCRdb re-called the reads, giving one row per CDR3 protein. Here the sample spans around 440,000 distinct CDR3 sequences, around 10% being singletons. The CDR3 sequence is 16 residues long. In germline, CDR1 is MNHEY, CDR2 SVGAGI. The V and J ends lost 0 bases and 2 bases respectively, with 11 bases between them. This clonotype came up many times. The antigen is unknown. V and J are TRBV6-5 and TRBJ1-3; TRBD1 might be the D (5 bases). This clonotype was sampled from a human donor in good health (CMV status not recorded). Some clones in this sample may be carry-over from other donors' samples. Sequencing was done on a sample of PBMCs. CDR3 loop: CASSYSRRGAGNTIYF. In nucleotides, the CDR3 is TGTGCCAGCAGTTACTCGAGGCGGGGGGCTGGAAACACCATATATTTT.